A single sample gave rise to the 5 T cell receptor beta chains below, sequenced in a study of T cells in Graves' hyperthyroidism and ophthalmopathy (dated by TCRdb to about 2019). Libraries were built with multiplex PCR. Reads for this sample came from an Illumina HiSeq 2000. The TCR beta CDR3 regions were amplified from RNA transcripts. A first-round RT-PCR of the TCR CDR3 used the HTBI primer set with the Qiagen OneStep RT-PCR kit. TCRdb ran its own pipeline on the public reads, namely fastp trimming at Q25 and MiXCR clone calling, and kept in-frame beta chains. Rows with one shared CDR3 protein collapse into an entry with the most common genes and DNA. This sample has about 770,000 distinct CDR3 sequences in its table, and 18% of those were observed once. Roughly a sixth of the sample goes to the ten largest clones. Material for sequencing was blood. These receptor sequences come from a woman between 45 and 65 years old with Graves' hyperthyroidism that later progressed to Graves' ophthalmopathy.

The chain recombines TRBV6-2 or TRBV6-3 with TRBJ2-3; D unclear. The CDR3 contains 13 residues. Trimming shortened V by 3 bases and J by 3 bases, and 7 bases separated the two germline ends. Germline CDR1 MNHEY, CDR2 SVGEGT. Here the CDR3 DNA reads TGTGCCAGCAGTTATACGGAAACAGATACGCAGTATTTT. Translation: CASSYTETDTQYF.

The J gene is TRBJ2-5, the V gene TRBV18, with D tentatively TRBD1 (5 bases). V was trimmed by 1 base and J by 0 bases, leaving 12 bases between them. This CDR3 region has 16 residues. Germline-derived CDR1 and CDR2 are KGHSH and LQKENI. The CDR3, as DNA: TGTGCCAGCTCACCACTGCTTGGCAGGGACCAAGAGACCCAGTACTTC. It translates to CASSPLLGRDQETQYF. The full variable domain, with the rest looked up from reference TRBV18 and TRBJ2-5, is NAGVMQNPRHLVRRRGQEARLRCSPMKGHSHVYWYRQLPEEGLKFMVYLQKENIIDESGMPKERFSAEFPKEGPSILRIQQVVRGDSAAYFCASSPLLGRDQETQYFGPGTRLLVL.

In this sample, this clonotype turned up many times. This sequence joins TRBV7-3 and TRBJ2-1; 14 nucleotides match TRBD2. The germline CDR1 and CDR2 sequences are SGHTA and FQGTGA. V trimming: 1 base; J trimming: 3 bases; junction bases outside the gene matches: 2. CDR3 size: 17 residues. The CDR3 region is CASSLRGTSGGYNEQFF. In nucleotides, the CDR3 is TGTGCCAGCAGCTTAAGAGGGACTAGCGGGGGCTACAATGAGCAGTTCTTC.

This clonotype was counted at least ten times. This chain uses TRBV10-3 with TRBJ2-3; TRBD1 agrees at 8 bases. Germline CDR1 reads ENHRY; CDR2 reads SYGVKD. CDR3 size: 14 residues. The trim removed 6 bases at V and 5 bases at J, leaving 7 bases unmatched. CDR3 region: CAIRNDRGGDTQYF. The CDR3 DNA follows: TGTGCCATCAGAAACGACAGGGGTGGAGATACGCAGTATTTT.

This clonotype was seen a handful of times. The J gene is TRBJ1-1, the V gene TRBV6-1, with 7 nucleotides matching TRBD1. V shed 9 bases, J shed 1 base, and the junction held 8 bases outside the gene matches. The CDR3 extends over 14 amino acids. CDR1 and CDR2 from the germline V gene are MNHNS and SASEGT. The CDR3 coding sequence is TGTGCCAGTAACCACAGGGGCCAGAACACTGAAGCTTTCTTT. Its translation is CASNHRGQNTEAFF.